The rows below give T cell receptor beta chains drawn from one sample of a study of T-cell memory formation after mild COVID-19. TCRdb analysed the 5' RACE reads with MiXCR anew, one entry per CDR3 protein. This repertoire shows hundreds of thousands of distinct CDR3 sequences, less than 25% found once; its top ten account for about 8.4%. Sequencing was performed on PBMCs or a T cell subset sorted from them (not recorded which). The receptors shown here come from an adult woman who had mild COVID-19 (a few samples of this study predate the infection). Cell type and time point are not known. CDR3s include the opening cysteine and the closing phenylalanine or tryptophan. The order of the fields is V gene, D gene, clone size, J gene, CDR3 DNA, CDR3 protein. A D gene is named only where the DNA matches it firmly. Where a row states a size, it is once, few, many or the class of an expanded clone; other rows omit it.

TRBV7-3	NA	NA	TRBJ2-3	TGTGCCAGCAGCTTAAGTCCTAGCGGCACAGATACGCAGTATTTT	CASSLSPSGTDTQYF
TRBV30	NA	NA	TRBJ1-1	TGTGCCTGGAGTGGGCAAGGGATTATGGCTTTCTTT	CAWSGQGIMAFF
TRBV6-5	TRBD1	NA	TRBJ2-2	TGTGCCAGCAGCTACGAGGGACAGGGTACCGGGGAGCTGTTTTTT	CASSYEGQGTGELFF
TRBV3-1	TRBD1	NA	TRBJ2-2	TGTGCCAGCAGCCCGGGACAGCGGACCGGGGAGCTGTTTTTT	CASSPGQRTGELFF
TRBV7-2	TRBD2	few	TRBJ2-7	TGTGCCAGCAGCCACAGCGGGGGTACCTACGAGCAGTACTTC	CASSHSGGTYEQYF
TRBV5-1	TRBD2	NA	TRBJ2-1	TGCGCCAGCAGCTTCGGCGGGAGGGATGAGCAGTTCTTC	CASSFGGRDEQFF
TRBV24-1	NA	once	TRBJ2-2	TGTGCCACCAGTGTGGCCCTTACCTCGGACAGCCTTCCGAACACCGGGGAGCTGTTTTTT	CATSVALTSDSLPNTGELFF
TRBV20-1	NA	NA	TRBJ2-7	TGCAGTGCTAGATATAAATTCGGGATCAACGAGCAGTACTTC	CSARYKFGINEQYF
TRBV3-1	NA	few	TRBJ2-7	TGTGCCAGCACCCCGTCTGGTACCCTCTACGAGCAGTACTTC	CASTPSGTLYEQYF
TRBV5-1	NA	many	TRBJ2-7	TGCGCCAGCAGCTTGGATTGGGCTAGCAAATCCTACGAGCAGTACTTC	CASSLDWASKSYEQYF
TRBV6-5	NA	NA	TRBJ2-3	TGTGCCACCTCTGCAGATACGCAGTATTTT	CATSADTQYF
TRBV7-9	NA	NA	TRBJ1-2	TGTGCCAGCAGCTTAGCGGGGAGGGGTCCATATGGCTACACCTTC	CASSLAGRGPYGYTF
TRBV7-2	NA	few	TRBJ2-3	TGTGCCAGCAGCTTTCGCGCCAGGAACACAGATACGCAGTATTTT	CASSFRARNTDTQYF
TRBV20-1	TRBD1	NA	TRBJ1-2	TGCAGTGCTAGTAGGGACAGGGATGGCTACACCTTC	CSASRDRDGYTF
TRBV5-4	TRBD1	NA	TRBJ1-1	TGTGCCAGCAGCTTACGGGACAGGGGCACTGAAGCTTTCTTT	CASSLRDRGTEAFF
TRBV12-3/TRBV12-4	TRBD1	NA	TRBJ2-7	TGTGCCAGCAGTTTCAGGGGGATCTCCTACGAGCAGTACTTC	CASSFRGISYEQYF
TRBV7-6	TRBD1	NA	TRBJ1-1	TGTGCCAGCAGCATGACAGGGCTTGAAGCTTTCTTT	CASSMTGLEAFF
TRBV25-1	NA	few	TRBJ2-5	TGTGCCAGCAGTGGGCTAGCTACTCCGGAGACCCAGTACTTC	CASSGLATPETQYF
TRBV7-6	NA	many	TRBJ2-3	TGTGCCAGCAGCTCTCTCTACACAGATACGCAGTATTTT	CASSSLYTDTQYF
TRBV30	NA	NA	TRBJ1-2	TGTGCCTGGAGCTTTTCCACGGCTGGCTACACCTTC	CAWSFSTAGYTF
TRBV27	TRBD1	NA	TRBJ2-4	TGTGCCAGCAGTCCGACAGGGGGAAACATTCAGTACTTC	CASSPTGGNIQYF
TRBV2	TRBD1	few	TRBJ1-1	TGTGCCAGCAGTGAGGAGGGGGCGCCCACTGAAGCTTTCTTT	CASSEEGAPTEAFF
TRBV12-3/TRBV12-4	TRBD2	many	TRBJ2-3	TGTGCCAGCAGTTTGGGACTAGCGGACACAGATACGCAGTATTTT	CASSLGLADTDTQYF
TRBV19	TRBD2	many	TRBJ2-7	TGTGCCAGTAGTACCTCCTTCGGGGCGGGAGATGGTACCGAATTCTCCTACGAGCAGTACTTC	CASSTSFGAGDGTEFSYEQYF
TRBV20-1	NA	NA	TRBJ2-3	TGCAGTGTGGACACCTACACAGATACGCAGTATTTT	CSVDTYTDTQYF
TRBV4-2	TRBD1	few	TRBJ2-5	TGTGCCAGCAGCCAAGATCGGGGAACAGGGGGAGAGACCCAGTACTTC	CASSQDRGTGGETQYF
TRBV12-3/TRBV12-4	NA	NA	TRBJ2-7	TGTGCCAGCAGTTGGGCAGGGAGCTCCTACGAGCAGTACTTC	CASSWAGSSYEQYF
TRBV6-5	TRBD2	NA	TRBJ2-1	TGTGCCAGCAGTTACTCGGCGGGGGGAGGGAAGTTATGGCAGTTCTTC	CASSYSAGGGKLWQFF